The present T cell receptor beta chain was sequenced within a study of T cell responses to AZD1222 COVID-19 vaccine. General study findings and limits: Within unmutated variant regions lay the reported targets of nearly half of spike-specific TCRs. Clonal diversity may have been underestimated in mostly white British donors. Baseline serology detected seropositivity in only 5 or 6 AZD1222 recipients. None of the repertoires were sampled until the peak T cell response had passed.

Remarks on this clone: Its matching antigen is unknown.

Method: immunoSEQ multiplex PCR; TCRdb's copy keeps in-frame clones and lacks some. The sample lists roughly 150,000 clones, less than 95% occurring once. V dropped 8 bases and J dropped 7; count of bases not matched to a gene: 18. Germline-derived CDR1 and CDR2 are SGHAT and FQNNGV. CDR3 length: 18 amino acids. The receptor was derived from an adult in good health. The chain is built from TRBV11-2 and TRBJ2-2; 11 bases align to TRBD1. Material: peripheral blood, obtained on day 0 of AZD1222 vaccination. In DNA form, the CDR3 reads TGTGCCAGCGTGCCGCTTAGGGCGGACAGGGGGCGTAGCGGGGAGCTGTTTTTT. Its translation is CASVPLRADRGRSGELFF.